The 2 T cell receptor beta chains given below trace back to one sample, sequenced in a study of shared clonotypes between healthy human individuals. Naive CD8 cells comprised CD45RO-negative, CCR7-positively selected cells, excluding terminally differentiated effector memory CD45RA+ cells. Clones were read by immunoSEQ multiplex PCR, and TCRdb kept only the in-frame ones, dropping some. The sample includes millions of clones, about 95% seen only once; the top ten take approximately 1.2%. The sample was naive CD8+ T cells sorted from blood. The receptors here all came from a young man in good health.

The table lists this clone with a count of one. This chain links TRBV9 with TRBJ2-2; 13 nucleotides agree with TRBD2. CDR1 is SGDLS, CDR2 YYNGEE, per germline. The junction had 9 bases not matched to a gene; V was cut back by 4 bases and J by 0 bases. The CDR3 runs 19 residues. CDR3 in DNA: TGTGCCAGCAGCTTTAGGACTAGCGGGAGTTCCGCGAACACCGGGGAGCTGTTTTTT. This sequence encodes CASSFRTSGSSANTGELFF. The entire variable domain, with the rest obtained from reference TRBV9 and TRBJ2-2, is as follows: DSGVTQTPKHLITATGQRVTLRCSPRSGDLSVYWYQQSLDQGLQFLIQYYNGEERAKGNILERFSAQQFPDLHSELNLSSLELGDSALYFCASSFRTSGSSANTGELFFGEGSRLTVL.

The rearrangement uses TRBV28 and TRBJ1-1; D not certain. CDR1 is MDHEN, CDR2 SYDVKM, per germline. Deletions cut 4 bases from V and 8 bases from J, with 17 bases between. CDR3 length: 14 amino acids. CDR3 nucleotide sequence: TGTGCCAGCAGTTCAGCTACTCTAATGCAAGAAGCTTTCTTT. Amino acids: CASSSATLMQEAFF.